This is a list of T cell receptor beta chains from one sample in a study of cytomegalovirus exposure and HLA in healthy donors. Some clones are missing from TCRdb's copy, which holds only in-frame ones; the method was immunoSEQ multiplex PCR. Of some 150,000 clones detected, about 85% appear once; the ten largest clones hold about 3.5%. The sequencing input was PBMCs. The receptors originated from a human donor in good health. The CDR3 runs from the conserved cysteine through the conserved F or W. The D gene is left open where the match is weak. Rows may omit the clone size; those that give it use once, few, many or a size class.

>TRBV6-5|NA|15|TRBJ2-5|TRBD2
CASGHSGGVQETQYF
TGTGCCAGCGGACATAGCGGGGGGGTTCAAGAGACCCAGTACTTC
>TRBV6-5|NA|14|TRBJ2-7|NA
CASSRPGQTYEQYF
TGTGCCAGCAGTCGACCGGGACAAACCTACGAGCAGTACTTC
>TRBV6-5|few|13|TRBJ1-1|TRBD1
CASSPRQGTEAFF
TGTGCCAGCAGTCCGCGACAGGGGACTGAAGCTTTCTTT
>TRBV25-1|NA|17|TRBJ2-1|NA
CASSPQRGRVSYNEQFF
TGTGCCAGCAGTCCGCAAAGGGGAAGGGTCTCCTACAATGAGCAGTTCTTC
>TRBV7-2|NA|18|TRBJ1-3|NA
CASSLGYNSPNSGNTIYF
TGTGCCAGCAGCTTAGGTTATAACAGTCCTAACTCTGGAAACACCATATATTTT
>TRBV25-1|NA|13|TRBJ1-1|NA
CASSEYSDTEAFF
TGTGCCAGCAGTGAATATTCGGACACTGAAGCTTTCTTT
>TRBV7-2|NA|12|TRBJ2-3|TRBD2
CASKQAGATQYF
TGTGCCAGCAAACAAGCGGGGGCTACGCAGTATTTT
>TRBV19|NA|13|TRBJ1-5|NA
CASSSMTLQPQHF
TGTGCCAGTAGTTCGATGACACTTCAGCCCCAGCATTTT
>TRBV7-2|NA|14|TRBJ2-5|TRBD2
CASSFSSGRETQYF
TGTGCCAGCAGCTTTAGTAGCGGGAGGGAGACCCAGTACTTC
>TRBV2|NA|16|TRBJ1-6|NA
CASSDRRSSYNSPLHF
TGTGCCAGCAGCGACAGGAGAAGCTCCTATAATTCACCCCTCCACTTT
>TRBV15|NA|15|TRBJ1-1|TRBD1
CATSRLTGGETEAFF
TGTGCCACCAGCAGGTTGACAGGGGGCGAGACTGAAGCTTTCTTT
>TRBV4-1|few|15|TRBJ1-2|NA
CASSYRTADAYGYTF
TGCGCCAGCAGCTATCGGACAGCGGACGCCTATGGCTACACCTTC
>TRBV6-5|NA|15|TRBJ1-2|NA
CVSSSDKARNYGYTF
TGTGTCAGCAGTTCGGACAAGGCTAGAAACTATGGCTACACCTTC
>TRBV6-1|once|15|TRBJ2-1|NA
CASSEVVRGRNEQFF
TGTGCCAGCAGTGAAGTTGTCAGGGGACGGAATGAGCAGTTCTTC
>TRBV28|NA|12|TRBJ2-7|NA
CASSLLAAEQYF
TGTGCCAGCAGTTTATTAGCGGCCGAGCAGTACTTC
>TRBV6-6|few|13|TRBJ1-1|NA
CASSYTGGTEAFF
TGTGCCAGCAGTTACACGGGGGGCACTGAAGCTTTCTTT
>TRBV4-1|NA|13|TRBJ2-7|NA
CASSPWDSYEQYF
TGCGCCAGCAGCCCGTGGGACTCGTACGAGCAGTACTTC
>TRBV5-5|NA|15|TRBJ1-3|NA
CASSLDRPAGNTIYF
TGTGCCAGCAGCTTGGACAGGCCGGCTGGAAACACCATATATTTT
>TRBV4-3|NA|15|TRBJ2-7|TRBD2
CASSQQLAGLYEQYF
TGCGCCAGCAGCCAACAGTTAGCGGGACTCTACGAGCAGTACTTC
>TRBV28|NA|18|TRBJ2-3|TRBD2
CASPPRTKAGVFTDTQYF
TGTGCCAGCCCCCCCAGGACTAAAGCGGGAGTCTTCACAGATACGCAGTATTTT
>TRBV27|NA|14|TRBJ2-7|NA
CASSPTGRSYEQYF
TGTGCCAGCAGTCCGACAGGGAGGAGCTACGAGCAGTACTTC
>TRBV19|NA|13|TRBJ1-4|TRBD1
CASRLTDRGKLFF
TGTGCCAGTAGGCTTACGGACAGGGGAAAACTGTTTTTT
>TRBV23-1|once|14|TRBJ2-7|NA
CASSQSETVDEQYF
TGCGCCAGCAGTCAATCGGAAACAGTCGACGAGCAGTACTTC
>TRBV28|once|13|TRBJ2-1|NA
CASSFSWGGEQFF
TGTGCCAGCAGTTTTTCGTGGGGCGGTGAGCAGTTCTTC
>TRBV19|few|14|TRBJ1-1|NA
CASSSFLGNTEAFF
TGTGCCAGTAGTTCATTCCTCGGGAACACTGAAGCTTTCTTT
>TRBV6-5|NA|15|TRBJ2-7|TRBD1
CASSQGQGRVYEQYF
TGTGCCAGCAGCCAAGGACAGGGGAGGGTCTACGAGCAGTACTTC
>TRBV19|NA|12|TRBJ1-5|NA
CASRLGNQPQHF
TGTGCCAGTCGCTTAGGCAATCAGCCCCAGCATTTT
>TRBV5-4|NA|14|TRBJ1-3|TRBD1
CASSSGQGRNTIYF
TGTGCCAGCAGCTCAGGACAGGGAAGAAACACCATATATTTT
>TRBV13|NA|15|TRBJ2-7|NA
CASSSRGGEHYEQYF
TGTGCCAGCAGCTCCCGAGGGGGGGAACACTACGAGCAGTACTTC
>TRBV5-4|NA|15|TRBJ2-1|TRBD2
CASSSLSGGLNEQFF
TGTGCCAGCAGCTCTCTTTCGGGGGGGCTCAATGAGCAGTTCTTC
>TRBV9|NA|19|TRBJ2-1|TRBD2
CASSVPGGQNPNHFNEQFF
TGTGCCAGCAGCGTACCGGGAGGGCAGAACCCCAACCACTTCAATGAGCAGTTCTTC
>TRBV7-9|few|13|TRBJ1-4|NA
CASSLGRDEKLFF
TGTGCCAGCAGCTTAGGCCGGGATGAAAAACTGTTTTTT
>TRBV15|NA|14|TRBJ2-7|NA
CATSRRGNNYEQYF
TGTGCCACCAGCAGGAGAGGAAATAACTACGAGCAGTACTTC